This T cell receptor beta chain appears in the sequencing data of a study of Ad26.COV2.S vaccination and SARS-CoV-2 variants. Study context: The COV1001 Ad26.COV2.S trial arm included the donor.

Germline V gene lookup returns CDR1 SGHRS and CDR2 YFSETQ. V lost 2 bases and J lost 2; bases outside the gene matches: 6. This CDR3 region has 16 residues. As for this clone: Its antigen is unknown.

Sample treatment: around 19 received Ad26.COV2.S at low or high dose, single or two shots; 5 received placebo; per-sample allocation not given. Collection of the samples took place on day 63 after the first injection of vaccine or placebo. General study points: Non-spike TCR breadth showed similarity between vaccine and placebo recipients. Considerable breadth of spike-specific CD8+ and CD4+ T cell responses has reportedly been documented following vaccination.

Generated by immunoSEQ multiplex PCR, the TCRdb table keeps only in-frame clones and is missing some. The sample consists of some 390,000 clones, around 85% of them appearing once. This rearrangement joins TRBV5-1 to TRBJ1-4; 7 nucleotides align to TRBD1. This TCR derives from a person between 18 and 60 years old who received the Ad26.COV2.S COVID-19 vaccine or a placebo. Source: peripheral blood, taken in a trial of Ad26.COV2.S vaccine versus placebo. CDR3 amino acids: CASSLGGGRTNEKLFF. The DNA of the CDR3 is TGCGCCAGCAGCTTAGGGGGCGGGAGGACTAATGAAAAACTGTTTTTT.